This T cell receptor (beta chain) was captured by sequencing in a study of blood T cell repertoires in COVID-19. The CDR3 consists of 14 residues. Trimming cost V 0 bases and J 6 bases, with 12 bases left between them. From germline, CDR1 is LNHDA and CDR2 SQIVND (reference sequence). Here immunoSEQ multiplex PCR was the method, and the copy in TCRdb shows in-frame clones only, minus some. The data contain over 350,000 clones, approximately 90% of them singletons. The TCR sequence derives from a woman aged 30 to 39 with active or convalescent COVID-19. J is TRBJ2-7 and V is TRBV19, with a possible D match to TRBD2 (6 bases). The sequenced sample consisted of peripheral blood. Written as DNA, the CDR3 is TGTGCCAGTAGTATAGATCCGGCTAGCGTCGAGCAGTACTTC. This encodes CASSIDPASVEQYF. Full variable domain (rest looked up from reference TRBV19 and TRBJ2-7): DGGITQSPKYLFRKEGQNVTLSCEQNLNHDAMYWYRQDPGQGLRLIYYSQIVNDFQKGDIAEGYSVSREKKESFPLTVTSAQKNPTAFYLCASSIDPASVEQYFGPGTRLTVT.